A single sample is the source of the 14 T cell receptor beta chains below, sequenced in a study of cytomegalovirus exposure and HLA in healthy donors (dated by TCRdb to the late 2010s). Library creation used the immunoSEQ multiplex PCR assay. A mixture of 60 forward primers for TCR Vbeta segments and 13 reverse primers for TCR Jbeta segments was used in the multiplex PCR. The table comes from immuneACCESS by way of TCRdb, which keeps in-frame sequences with V and J called. Part of the clones is missing from these tables; in studies checked, under half for an unresolved V gene and the rest for unknown reasons. The sample has some 150,000 clones on record, about 61% of them singletons. 2.4% of the sample lies in the top ten. Material: PBMCs. The receptors were sampled from a middle-aged woman in good health and CMV-seronegative.

The V gene is TRBV28, the J gene TRBJ1-2; tentative D call: TRBD1 (6 bases). Per germline, CDR1 MDHEN and CDR2 SYDVKM. The CDR3 is made up of 16 amino acids. The V gene lost 4 bases and the J gene lost 3 bases, with 18 bases spanning the gap. The CDR3 here is CASSSLDSQVYYGYTF. CDR3 coding DNA: TGTGCCAGCAGTTCCCTGGACAGCCAAGTCTACTATGGCTACACCTTC.

This rearrangement joins TRBV7-9 to TRBJ2-7, with a possible D match to TRBD2 (5 bases). The V gene's germline CDR1 is SEHNR and CDR2 FQNEAQ (reference sequence). V dropped 1 base and J dropped 0 bases, with 13 bases sitting between them. This CDR3 comprises 16 residues. As DNA, the CDR3 is TGTGCCAGCAGCTTAGAGTTTCCCGGGAACTCCTACGAGCAGTACTTC. This gives the protein CASSLEFPGNSYEQYF.

This clone occurred a few times. The rearrangement uses TRBV5-4 and TRBJ2-5; the match to TRBD1 covers 11 bases. This CDR3 has 14 residues. Germline V gene sequence: CDR1 SGHNT, CDR2 YYREEE (reference sequence). The J segment lost 5 bases and the V segment lost 4 bases, leaving 4 bases of the junction unmatched. CDR3 nucleotide sequence: TGTGCCAGCAGCCGGACAGGGGGCGAGGAGACCCAGTACTTC. Amino acids: CASSRTGGEETQYF.

This chain links TRBV5-1 with TRBJ1-1; a possible D gene is TRBD1 (6 bases). Germline CDR1 SGHRS, CDR2 YFSETQ. The germline V and J ends were trimmed by 4 bases and 0 bases, with 13 bases remaining between them. The CDR3 runs to 15 residues. This CDR3 is CASSALQGLNTEAFF. CDR3 bases: TGCGCCAGCAGCGCCTTACAGGGCCTGAACACTGAAGCTTTCTTT.

The chain links TRBV5-8 to TRBJ1-2; D not resolved. CDR3 length equals 11 residues. The V end lost 4 bases, the J end lost 1 base, and 2 bases lay between the germline ends. The V gene's germline CDR1 is SGHTS and CDR2 YDEGEE. This CDR3 is CASSRNYGYTF. In nucleotides, the CDR3 is TGTGCCAGCAGCCGTAACTATGGCTACACCTTC.

The chain uses TRBV10-3 and TRBJ2-1, with D maybe TRBD2 (7 bases). V dropped 8 bases and J dropped 5 bases, with 13 bases sitting between them. The CDR3 totals 13 residues. CDR1 and CDR2 from the germline V gene are ENHRY and SYGVKD. The DNA of the CDR3 is TGTGCCATCGCCTGGGGGGGCGACAATGAGCAGTTCTTC. Amino acids: CAIAWGGDNEQFF.

The chain employs TRBV19 and TRBJ1-1; D possibly corresponds to TRBD1 (6 bases). V was trimmed by 4 bases and J by 4 bases, leaving 19 bases between them. From germline, CDR1 is LNHDA and CDR2 SQIVND (reference sequence). This CDR3 comprises 16 residues. CDR3 sequence reads: CASSTFGTRRGTEAFF. In DNA form, the CDR3 reads TGTGCCAGTAGTACCTTTGGGACACGACGGGGCACTGAAGCTTTCTTT.

This clone turned up a few times. V gene TRBV7-9 combines with J gene TRBJ1-1; tentatively, D is TRBD1 (5 bases). This CDR3 has 17 amino acids. Germline V gene lookup returns CDR1 SEHNR and CDR2 FQNEAQ (reference sequence). V lost 3 bases to trimming and J lost 5 bases, with 22 bases between them. CDR3 in amino acids: CASSFDRWGGEKTEAFF. DNA for the CDR3: TGTGCCAGCAGCTTTGACCGGTGGGGGGGGGAAAAAACTGAAGCTTTCTTT.

The V and J genes are TRBV6-6 and TRBJ2-7; 10 bases align to TRBD2. In germline, CDR1 is MNHNY, CDR2 SVGAGI (reference sequence). V shed 0 bases, J shed 4 bases, and the junction held 3 bases outside the gene matches. This CDR3 comprises 15 residues. Here the CDR3 DNA reads TGTGCCAGCAGTTACTCGCCGACTAGCGGGTACGAGCAGTACTTC. Its translation: CASSYSPTSGYEQYF.

This chain links TRBV19 with TRBJ2-7; tentatively, D is TRBD1 (5 bases). The V and J ends lost 5 bases and 2 bases respectively, with 10 bases between them. Per the germline V gene, CDR1 is LNHDA and CDR2 is SQIVND (reference sequence). This CDR3 spans 13 amino acids. The CDR3: CASSVQGPYEQYF. DNA for the CDR3: TGTGCCAGTAGTGTTCAGGGTCCCTACGAGCAGTACTTC.

V usage is TRBV7-9 and J usage is TRBJ1-1; weak D call: TRBD1 (5 bases). The V end lost 0 bases, the J end lost 5 bases, and 10 bases lay between the germline ends. Germline lookup yields CDR1 SEHNR and CDR2 FQNEAQ (reference sequence). This CDR3 is built from 14 residues. The CDR3 DNA sequence: TGTGCCAGCAGCTTAGCGGGGGGATGGACTGAAGCTTTCTTT. This gives the protein CASSLAGGWTEAFF. Combining the CDR3 with reference TRBV7-9 and TRBJ1-1 gives the whole variable domain DTGVSQNPRHKITKRGQNVTFRCDPISEHNRLYWYRQTLGQGPEFLTYFQNEAQLEKSRLLSDRFSAERPKGSFSTLEIQRTEQGDSAMYLCASSLAGGWTEAFFGQGTRLTVV.

The chain's CDR3 is CASSPDQGRRGYF. The CDR3 nucleotides are TGTGCCAGCAGTCCTGATCAGGGGCGGCGTGGGTACTTC. This chain connects TRBV6-6 to TRBJ2-7; TRBD1 might be the D (6 bases). The CDR3 loop spans 13 amino acids. Germline V gene data show CDR1 as MNHNY and CDR2 as SVGAGI (reference sequence). Trimming took off 5 bases at V and 12 bases at J, with 20 bases between the two ends.

A few counts support this clone. The chain has TRBV5-1 and TRBJ1-4; 9 bases match TRBD1. The CDR3 length is 14 residues. Looked up from germline, CDR1 is SGHRS and CDR2 is YFSETQ. The trim removed 5 bases at V and 7 bases at J, leaving 6 bases unmatched. CDR3 loop: CASRRQGVGEKLFF. CDR3 bases: TGCGCCAGCAGACGACAGGGGGTAGGTGAAAAACTGTTTTTT.

This clone appeared once. Other DNA sequences in the sample encode the same CDR3. This rearrangement joins TRBV30 to TRBJ1-2; weak D call: TRBD1 (5 bases). From germline, CDR1 is GTSNPN and CDR2 SVGIG (reference sequence). The CDR3 totals 16 residues. With 0 bases removed from V and 4 bases from J, the gap between germline ends came to 18 bases. The CDR3 nucleotides read TGTGCCTGGAGTGTTGGTACGGGGGTTAGTAGCTATGGCTACACCTTC. Residues: CAWSVGTGVSSYGYTF.